The clone carrying this TCR beta chain was seen more than once but under ten times. Its antigen is unidentified. Reverse transcription of all isolated RNA meant that expressed TCRB transcripts were sequenced. Assay: immunoSEQ multiplex PCR; the TCRdb copy retains only in-frame clones and omits some. The repertoire holds 350,000 or so clones, about 20% seen once, with approximately 0.043% in the top ten. The record originates from a study of beta chain features in type 1 diabetes. The collection from each donor was one heparinised blood draw averaging approximately 110 mL. Germline values: CDR1 MNHEY, CDR2 SVGAGI. The length of the CDR3 is 14 residues. V lost 6 bases and J lost 0, with 10 bases in between. Broader study findings: HLA influence on TCRB rearrangement stayed unresolved here.

V gene TRBV6-5 combines with J gene TRBJ2-3; the D gene is possibly TRBD1 (5 bases). The sample consisted of naive CD4+ T cells from blood. This receptor was obtained from a woman between 18 and 30 years old in good health. Here the CDR3 reads CASRRQLSTDTQYF. The CDR3 DNA follows: TGTGCCAGCAGACGACAGCTTAGCACAGATACGCAGTATTTT.